A single sample gave rise to the 27 T cell receptor beta chains below, sequenced in a study of tissue-resident memory T cells in lung cancer. Unique molecular identifiers were built into the TCR sequencing libraries. TCRdb re-called the reads through MiXCR, storing one row per CDR3 protein. The table includes about 260 distinct CDR3 sequences, almost 25% detected once. CD8+ T cells were sorted by CD103 expression. Sequenced sample: CD103- CD8+ T cells from lung tumor tissue. The receptors originated from a human donor with treatment-naive lung cancer (subtype not recorded).

By sample share, this clonotype is hyperexpanded. This chain joins TRBV7-6 and TRBJ2-2; possible D gene TRBD2, 6 bases. V gave up 1 base and J gave up 11 bases, with 20 bases separating them. Germline CDR1 reads SGHVS; CDR2 reads FNYEAQ. The CDR3 is 16 residues long. In DNA, the CDR3 is TGTGCCAGCAGCTTAGGAATTCCGCGGGGTACAGTAGAGCTGTTTTTT. This encodes CASSLGIPRGTVELFF.

This clonotype is medium-sized by share. The gene calls are TRBV5-6 and TRBJ1-1, with 10 bases fitting TRBD1. Trimming at V came to 4 bases and at J to 6 bases, leaving 9 bases not matched to a gene. CDR1 and CDR2 (germline): SGHDT, YYEEEE. This CDR3 region has 15 residues. The CDR3 DNA reads TGTGCCAGCAGCGCTGGAGGGACAGGGGCCGCTGAAGCTTTCTTT. Protein product: CASSAGGTGAAEAFF.

The rearrangement joins TRBV28 to TRBJ2-1; no clear D. Trimming removed 4 bases at V and 3 bases at J, with 13 bases between. Per germline, CDR1 MDHEN and CDR2 SYDVKM. The CDR3 runs 15 residues. The CDR3 coding sequence is TGTGCCAGCAGTTCCACACCGGACCTCTACAATGAGCAGTTCTTC. Amino acid sequence: CASSSTPDLYNEQFF.

This clonotype is large by share. The V gene is TRBV7-6, the J gene TRBJ2-1; the D gene is possibly TRBD2 (5 bases). V shed 0 bases and J shed 6 bases, with 12 bases lying between them. CDR1 is SGHVS, CDR2 FNYEAQ, per germline. The length of the CDR3 is 15 residues. This CDR3 reads CASSLANLALNEQFF. DNA of the CDR3: TGTGCCAGCAGCTTAGCGAATCTAGCTCTCAATGAGCAGTTCTTC.

Relative to its sample, this clonotype is large. CDR3 bases: TGCGCCAGCAGACATGGACAGGGGGATAATTCACCCCTCCACTTT. Its translation is CASRHGQGDNSPLHF. This rearrangement joins TRBV5-1 to TRBJ1-6; 10 bases map to TRBD1. The J segment lost 5 bases and the V segment lost 5 bases, leaving 4 bases of the junction unmatched. The CDR3 is 15 residues long. Germline loops: CDR1 SGHRS, CDR2 YFSETQ.

This clonotype is labeled large. J is TRBJ2-3 and V is TRBV27; 7 nucleotides line up with TRBD2. V lost 6 bases to trimming and J lost 0 bases; unmatched junction nucleotides: 12. The germline CDR1 and CDR2 sequences are MNHEY and SMNVEV (reference sequence). CDR3 size: 17 residues. The CDR3 sequence: CASSPGRLADSTDTQYF. The CDR3 coding sequence is TGTGCCAGCAGCCCCGGACGACTAGCCGATAGCACAGATACGCAGTATTTT.

In its sample, this clonotype ranks as medium-sized. The chain links TRBV13 to TRBJ1-2, with 8 bases that match TRBD1. The germline gives CDR1 PRHDT, CDR2 FYEKMQ (reference sequence). Trimming cost V 5 bases and J 8 bases; bases outside gene matches: 10. The CDR3 has 14 amino acids. CDR3 bases: TGTGCCAGCAGCACCAGCCCAGGGGGCCGGGGCTACACCTTC. Translation gives CASSTSPGGRGYTF.

Relative to its sample, this clonotype is medium-sized (0.01 to 0.1%). V is TRBV2 and J is TRBJ2-7; 10 bases map to TRBD1. Germline V CDR1 and CDR2: SNHLY, FYNNEI. The CDR3 sequence is 13 residues long. Trimming at V came to 9 bases and at J to 4 bases, leaving 6 bases not matched to a gene. This CDR3 reads CASGQGVKYEQYF. As DNA, the CDR3 is TGTGCCAGTGGACAGGGGGTGAAGTACGAGCAGTACTTC.

This clonotype is classed as large. The J gene is TRBJ2-5, the V gene TRBV9, with 7 bases fitting TRBD1. CDR1 is SGDLS and CDR2 is YYNGEE in the germline V gene. The J segment lost 5 bases and the V segment lost 1 base, leaving 8 bases of the junction unmatched. This CDR3 has 15 amino acids. CDR3 amino acids: CASSVIKGAEETQYF. DNA of the CDR3: TGTGCCAGCAGCGTAATCAAGGGGGCGGAGGAGACCCAGTACTTC.

By share, this clonotype counts as large. The V and J genes are TRBV12-3 or TRBV12-4 and TRBJ2-3; perhaps TRBD2 as D (6 bases). V was trimmed by 6 bases and J by 0 bases, leaving 13 bases between them. This CDR3 contains 15 residues. The CDR3 DNA is TGTGCCAGCAGCCCTAGCGACTCTAGCACAGATACGCAGTATTTT. It specifies CASSPSDSSTDTQYF.

In its sample, this clonotype is large. V and J are TRBV6-5 and TRBJ2-3, with D perhaps matching TRBD1 or TRBD2 (5 bases each). The CDR3 is made up of 15 amino acids. V lost 4 bases, J lost 4 bases, and 15 bases lay in between. Germline CDR1 MNHEY, CDR2 SVGAGI. As DNA, the CDR3 is TGTGCCAGCAGTTCCCGAGGGACGGACGCAGATACGCAGTATTTT. This encodes CASSSRGTDADTQYF.

The genes are TRBV7-2 and TRBJ2-7, with no clear D. Looked up from germline, CDR1 is SGHTA and CDR2 is FQGNSA. Trimming shortened V by 1 base and J by 3 bases, and 10 bases separated the two germline ends. The CDR3 has 14 residues. Here the CDR3 DNA reads TGTGCCAGCAGCTTAGGTGGGTCGGGCTACGAGCAGTACTTC. Its translation is CASSLGGSGYEQYF.

The genes are TRBV7-3 and TRBJ2-1, with a possible D match to TRBD1 (6 bases). The CDR3 is 13 residues long. CDR1 SGHTA and CDR2 FQGTGA come from the germline V gene. With 2 bases removed from V and 10 bases from J, the gap between germline ends came to 12 bases. The CDR3 is CASSLAQGREQFF. The DNA for the CDR3 is TGTGCCAGCAGCTTAGCACAGGGTCGCGAGCAGTTCTTC. Using reference TRBV7-3 and TRBJ2-1 for the parts outside the CDR3, the full variable domain is GAGVSQTPSNKVTEKGKYVELRCDPISGHTALYWYRQSLGQGPEFLIYFQGTGAADDSGLPNDRFFAVRPEGSVSTLKIQRTERGDSAVYLCASSLAQGREQFFGPGTRLTVL.

In this sample, this clonotype is hyperexpanded. V usage is TRBV10-3 and J usage is TRBJ1-1, with TRBD1 matching over 7 bases. The ends lost 2 bases at V and 5 bases at J; junction bases unmatched: 14. This CDR3 region has 17 residues. Looked up from germline, CDR1 is ENHRY and CDR2 is SYGVKD. The CDR3 here is CAISETRQGGVRTEAFF. CDR3 bases: TGTGCCATCAGTGAGACCCGACAGGGAGGCGTGAGGACTGAAGCTTTCTTT.

The rearrangement links TRBV7-3 to TRBJ2-5; maybe TRBD1 (6 bases). V was pared by 0 bases and J by 4 bases, with 12 bases between. The CDR3 runs to 15 residues. Germline lookup yields CDR1 SGHTA and CDR2 FQGTGA. The CDR3 sequence is CASSLTGTRGETQYF. CDR3 sequence (DNA): TGTGCCAGCAGCTTAACGGGGACCAGGGGAGAGACCCAGTACTTC.

This clonotype counts as large. The chain is built from TRBV4-2 and TRBJ2-3, with TRBD2 matching 8 bases. Germline assignment: CDR1 LGHNA and CDR2 YNFKEQ. This CDR3 comprises 15 residues. The trim removed 2 bases at V and 5 bases at J, leaving 6 bases unmatched. The CDR3 spells CASSQSGGLEDTQYF. CDR3 DNA sequence: TGTGCCAGCAGCCAAAGCGGGGGTCTAGAAGATACGCAGTATTTT.

This clonotype is classed as large (0.1 to 1%). V usage is TRBV27 and J usage is TRBJ1-1, with D perhaps TRBD1 (5 bases). This CDR3 has 13 residues. CDR1 MNHEY and CDR2 SMNVEV come from the germline V gene (reference sequence). V shed 4 bases and J shed 1 base, with 7 bases lying between them. The CDR3 here is CASSWTRNTEAFF. CDR3 nucleotides: TGTGCCAGCAGTTGGACACGGAACACTGAAGCTTTCTTT.

By share, this clonotype counts as large. The V and J genes are TRBV4-1 and TRBJ2-1; D gene unclear. V lost 0 bases and J 8 bases, leaving 5 bases between the germline ends. The CDR3 covers 12 residues. The germline V gene has CDR1 MGHRA and CDR2 YSYEKL. The CDR3 loop is CASSQDEYEQFF. CDR3 nucleotides: TGCGCCAGCAGCCAAGATGAGTATGAGCAGTTCTTC.

This clonotype is labeled as large. The chain links TRBV2 to TRBJ2-3, with D maybe TRBD2 (6 bases). Germline loops: CDR1 SNHLY, CDR2 FYNNEI. This CDR3 contains 15 residues. The V and J ends lost 1 base and 3 bases respectively, with 11 bases between them. The DNA of the CDR3 is TGTGCCAGCAGTGAAGAGGCGGCGGGAACAGATACGCAGTATTTT. It translates to CASSEEAAGTDTQYF.

In its sample, this clonotype ranks as large. The gene calls are TRBV6-5 and TRBJ1-2; 10 bases match TRBD1. The CDR3 runs 13 residues. Per the germline V gene, CDR1 is MNHEY and CDR2 is SVGAGI. V trimming: 7 bases; J trimming: 5 bases; junction bases outside the gene matches: 4. CDR3 sequence: CASKGQGIYGYTF. The CDR3 nucleotides are TGTGCCAGCAAGGGACAGGGGATTTATGGCTACACCTTC.

By share of the sample, this clonotype is large. The chain combines TRBV9 with TRBJ2-1; 9 bases align to TRBD2. Germline V gives CDR1 SGDLS, CDR2 YYNGEE. V dropped 0 bases and J dropped 1; count of bases not matched to a gene: 14. This CDR3 has 20 residues. As DNA, the CDR3 is TGTGCCAGCAGCGTAGGTGGGGGACTAGCCCCTTCGGTGTCCTACAATGAGCAGTTCTTC. Translating gives CASSVGGGLAPSVSYNEQFF.

By proportion, this clonotype is medium-sized. V usage is TRBV27 and J usage is TRBJ1-2, with 7 bases lining up with TRBD1. The CDR3 is 14 amino acids. The germline V gene encodes CDR1 MNHEY and CDR2 SMNVEV (reference sequence). Unmatched junction bases numbered 2, after V lost 0 bases and J lost 4 bases. The CDR3 DNA reads as TGTGCCAGCAGTTTATCGGGGACAGCCTATGGCTACACCTTC. It specifies CASSLSGTAYGYTF.

V gene TRBV13 combines with J gene TRBJ2-3; TRBD2 matches 7 bases. CDR1 and CDR2 from the germline V gene are PRHDT and FYEKMQ (reference sequence). J lost 5 bases, V lost 5 bases, and 4 bases had no gene match. The CDR3 is 13 residues long. CDR3 residues: CASSIAGRDTQYF. The CDR3 DNA sequence: TGTGCCAGCAGCATAGCGGGTAGAGATACGCAGTATTTT.

By proportion, this clonotype is large (0.1 to 1%). The chain is built from TRBV28 and TRBJ2-7, with 7 bases lining up with TRBD1. The CDR3 has 14 residues. From germline, CDR1 is MDHEN and CDR2 SYDVKM. J lost 7 bases, V lost 3 bases, and 9 bases had no gene match. The CDR3, as DNA: TGTGCCAGCAGTTTTGTCGCCGGGACAGATGAGCAGTACTTC. Its translation is CASSFVAGTDEQYF. The full variable domain, completed using reference TRBV28 and TRBJ2-7, is DVKVTQSSRYLVKRTGEKVFLECVQDMDHENMFWYRQDPGLGLRLIYFSYDVKMKEKGDIPEGYSVSREKKERFSLILESASTNQTSMYLCASSFVAGTDEQYFGPGTRLTVT.

This clonotype is large by share. The rearrangement links TRBV12-3 or TRBV12-4 to TRBJ1-2, with 10 bases aligning to TRBD1. CDR3 length: 16 residues. With 6 bases clipped from V and 2 bases from J, the junction kept 9 bases outside the gene matches. This CDR3 reads CASSSGQGTWNYGYTF. CDR3 in DNA: TGTGCCAGCAGCTCGGGACAGGGGACGTGGAACTATGGCTACACCTTC.

This clonotype is termed large. This chain uses TRBV27 with TRBJ1-6; the D gene is possibly TRBD1 (5 bases). V shed 2 bases and J shed 10 bases, with 15 bases lying between them. Per germline, CDR1 MNHEY and CDR2 SMNVEV (reference sequence). The CDR3 is 15 amino acids. In nucleotides, the CDR3 is TGTGCCAGCAGTTTAGACCAGGGATCTGGGTCACCCCTCCACTTT. Translation gives CASSLDQGSGSPLHF.

This clonotype is judged large. The V call is TRBV25-1, the J call TRBJ2-2; D uncertain. Germline assignment: CDR1 MGHDK and CDR2 SYGVNS. Trimming shortened V by 4 bases and J by 4 bases, and 13 bases separated the two germline ends. The CDR3 totals 15 residues. The CDR3 region is CASSVPGRSTGELFF. Written as DNA, the CDR3 is TGTGCCAGCAGTGTACCGGGCCGGAGCACCGGGGAGCTGTTTTTT.